The 5 T cell receptor beta chains in this list originate from one sample, sequenced in a study of cytomegalovirus exposure and HLA in healthy donors. The PCR was carried out with 60 Vbeta primers and 13 Jbeta primers. Data came from immunoSEQ multiplex PCR; TCRdb stores just in-frame clones and leaves some out. The table lists approximately 130,000 clones, 70% to 80% of them singletons. Sequences were obtained from PBMCs. All receptors derive from a man between 45 and 60 years old in good health and CMV-seronegative.

J is TRBJ2-3 and V is TRBV5-1; maybe TRBD1 (5 bases). Germline CDR1 SGHRS, CDR2 YFSETQ. Trimming pared 1 base from V and 2 bases from J, leaving 8 bases between. CDR3 length equals 14 residues. The CDR3 DNA reads as TGCGCCAGCAGCTTGCAGGGATTCACAGATACGCAGTATTTT. Its protein product is CASSLQGFTDTQYF.

V usage is TRBV7-3 and J usage is TRBJ2-1, with 12 positions matching TRBD2. Germline CDR1 reads SGHTA; CDR2 reads FQGTGA. The CDR3 is 15 residues long. The junction had 4 bases not matched to a gene; V was cut back by 1 base and J by 9 bases. CDR3 sequence: CASSLRLAGVSEQFF. The CDR3 DNA sequence: TGTGCCAGCAGCTTAAGACTAGCGGGAGTTAGTGAGCAGTTCTTC. Full variable domain (outside the CDR3, taken from reference TRBV7-3 and TRBJ2-1): GAGVSQTPSNKVTEKGKYVELRCDPISGHTALYWYRQSLGQGPEFLIYFQGTGAADDSGLPNDRFFAVRPEGSVSTLKIQRTERGDSAVYLCASSLRLAGVSEQFFGPGTRLTVL.

V usage is TRBV6-1 and J usage is TRBJ1-5, with 8 bases lining up with TRBD1. Per the germline V gene, CDR1 is MNHNS and CDR2 is SASEGT. This CDR3 has 13 residues. V was clipped by 9 bases and J by 6 bases; unmatched bases: 7. DNA for the CDR3: TGTGCCAGTCAGGTCACAGGGGGTCAGCCCCAGCATTTT. This gives the protein CASQVTGGQPQHF.

The gene calls are TRBV5-1 and TRBJ1-1; D is unclear. The V end lost 2 bases, the J end lost 4 bases, and 9 bases lay between the germline ends. Germline-derived CDR1 and CDR2 are SGHRS and YFSETQ. CDR3 length: 13 amino acids. In nucleotides, the CDR3 is TGCGCCAGCAGCTTCCGAGCGCCCACTGAAGCTTTCTTT. As protein: CASSFRAPTEAFF.

The table lists this clone with a few counts. CDR3 sequence: CASSLGSLNNEQFF. The CDR3 nucleotides read TGCGCCAGCAGCTTGGGTAGCTTAAACAATGAGCAGTTCTTC. V gene TRBV5-1 combines with J gene TRBJ2-1; D remains ambiguous. The CDR3 is 14 amino acids. The V end was cut by 0 bases, the J end by 5 bases, with 9 bases between. In germline, CDR1 is SGHRS, CDR2 YFSETQ.